Detailed here is one T cell receptor (beta chain). TCRdb re-derived calls from the RT-PCR reads in MiXCR, one entry per CDR3 protein. The table records about 700,000 distinct CDR3 sequences, 14% of them present only once. Trimming shortened V by 4 bases and J by 4 bases, and 17 bases separated the two germline ends. The CDR3 is 15 residues long. Germline CDR1 is KGHSH and CDR2 is LQKENI. The TCR was taken from a female donor in good health, serving as a healthy control. Input material: memory CD4+ T cells from blood. The V call is TRBV18, the J call TRBJ2-7, with D perhaps being TRBD1 or TRBD2 (6 bases each). The CDR3 sequence is CASSLRGGLGYEQYF. The CDR3, as DNA: TGTGCCAGCTCACTCAGGGGAGGACTGGGTTACGAGCAGTACTTC.